This T cell receptor beta chain is from a study of T cells in pancreatic ductal adenocarcinoma. Surgery without prior neoadjuvant therapy was the treatment of the selected pancreatic ductal adenocarcinoma patients. Assay: immunoSEQ multiplex PCR; the TCRdb copy retains only in-frame clones and omits some. The table records 100,000 or so clones, 90% to 95% of them present only once. The CDR3 has 14 amino acids. The J segment lost 5 bases and the V segment lost 4 bases, leaving 6 bases of the junction unmatched. Per germline, CDR1 SGHTA and CDR2 FQGNSA. The TCR was taken from a human donor with pancreatic ductal adenocarcinoma. Source material: PBMCs. The chain has TRBV7-2 and TRBJ2-5, with TRBD2 matching over 8 bases. This CDR3 reads CASSSRGGWETQYF. CDR3 DNA sequence: TGTGCCAGCAGCTCCCGGGGGGGTTGGGAGACCCAGTACTTC.